This is a list of T cell receptor beta chains from one sample in a study of T cell responses to AZD1222 COVID-19 vaccine. Assay: immunoSEQ multiplex PCR; the TCRdb copy retains only in-frame clones and omits some. The sample holds roughly 200,000 clones; about 93% are singletons and the top ten take roughly 1%. The material was peripheral blood, obtained on day 0 of MenACWY control vaccination. These receptors all stem from an adult in good health. Both conserved end residues are part of each CDR3. A D gene is named only where the DNA matches it firmly. For some rows the clone size is stated as once, few or many, or as a class when expanded; others skip it.

TRBJ1-6	TRBV11-1	-	-	TGTGCCAGCAGCGCGAGGGAATATAATTCACCCCTCCACTTT	CASSAREYNSPLHF
TRBJ1-5	TRBV19	few	TRBD1	TGTGCCAGTAGTATATCCGGGACAGGGAATCAGCCCCAGCATTTT	CASSISGTGNQPQHF
TRBJ1-1	TRBV29-1	once	TRBD1	TGCAGCGTTTCATCTATAGCCGGGACAGGGGCCGAAGCTTTCTTT	CSVSSIAGTGAEAFF
TRBJ2-3	TRBV7-6	-	-	TGTGCCAGCAGCTTAGCAAGGGGAGATACGCAGTATTTT	CASSLARGDTQYF
TRBJ2-7	TRBV3-1/TRBV3-2	-	-	TGTGCCACCGGACGTGATATCTACGAGCAGTACTTC	CATGRDIYEQYF
TRBJ1-4	TRBV19	-	TRBD1	TGTGCCAGTAGGCCAGGGGGCCCAGGAAAACTGTTTTTT	CASRPGGPGKLFF
TRBJ1-1	TRBV27	-	-	TGTGCCAGCAGTTCGGTATACACTGAAGCTTTCTTT	CASSSVYTEAFF
TRBJ2-7	TRBV27	-	-	TGTGCCAGCAGAGGGGCATACGAGCAGTACTTC	CASRGAYEQYF
TRBJ2-1	TRBV7-6	-	TRBD2	TGTGCCAGCAGCTTCCCCACCCCGACTAGCGGGGAGGCCAATGAGCAGTTCTTC	CASSFPTPTSGEANEQFF
TRBJ1-3	TRBV28	-	-	TGTGCCAGCAGTTTATCGAGCCTCTCTGGAAACACCATATATTTT	CASSLSSLSGNTIYF
TRBJ1-1	TRBV5-8	-	-	TGTGCCAGCAGTTGGGTACGTGAAGCTTTCTTT	CASSWVREAFF
TRBJ1-5	TRBV28	-	-	TGTGCCAGCAGTTTGACGGTTAGGGGTTCGCCCCAGCATTTT	CASSLTVRGSPQHF
TRBJ1-4	TRBV7-2	-	-	TGTGCCAGCAGCCCGGGACCGGCAACTAATGAAAAACTGTTTTTT	CASSPGPATNEKLFF
TRBJ2-6	TRBV24-1	-	-	TGTGCCACCAAAGATTCTGGGGCCAACGTCCTGACTTTC	CATKDSGANVLTF
TRBJ1-5	TRBV19	-	TRBD1	TGTGCCAGTAGACGGGACAGCAGTTCTCAGCCCCAGCATTTT	CASRRDSSSQPQHF
TRBJ1-2	TRBV6-5	-	-	TGTGCCAGTCTGAGGCTTGGCTATGGCTACACCTTC	CASLRLGYGYTF
TRBJ1-2	TRBV6-4	-	-	TGTGCCAGCAGTCCTGCCAGGGGCGCTAACTATGGCTACACCTTC	CASSPARGANYGYTF
TRBJ1-4	TRBV28	-	TRBD1	TGTGCCAGCAGACGAACAGGGGCAACTAATGAAAAACTGTTTTTT	CASRRTGATNEKLFF
TRBJ1-1	TRBV5-5	-	-	TGTGCCAGCAGCTTGGGACAGCGAAACGAAGCTTTCTTT	CASSLGQRNEAFF
TRBJ1-6	TRBV5-1	-	-	TGCGCCAGCAGCCCAGATTCGAGCTCCTATAATTCACCCCTCCACTTT	CASSPDSSSYNSPLHF
TRBJ2-7	TRBV4-2	-	TRBD2	TGTGCCAGCAGCCAAGCGGGACTAGCGGGGGGACAAGCCTACGAGCAGTACTTC	CASSQAGLAGGQAYEQYF
TRBJ1-2	TRBV18	-	TRBD1	TGTGCCAGCTCACCGGGGACAGGGTATAATCAAGCTAACTATGGCTACACCTTC	CASSPGTGYNQANYGYTF
TRBJ1-5	TRBV6-5	once	-	TGTGCCAGCAGTTACTCGAGCAAGCGGGGGCAGCCCCAGCATTTT	CASSYSSKRGQPQHF
TRBJ1-2	TRBV6-1	-	-	TGTGCCAGCAGCCAACAGTCTAACTATGGCTACACCTTC	CASSQQSNYGYTF
TRBJ1-1	TRBV5-1	-	-	TGCGCCAGCAGCTTAGAGGGAGTAACCACTGAAGCTTTCTTT	CASSLEGVTTEAFF
TRBJ2-2	TRBV7-6	-	-	TGTGCCAGCAGCTTAGCCCCTTCCAACACCGGGGAGCTGTTTTTT	CASSLAPSNTGELFF
TRBJ1-1	TRBV5-1	once	TRBD1	TGCGCCAGCCGAACTACAGGGGACAAAGAGAGCGCTTTCTTT	CASRTTGDKESAFF
TRBJ2-3	TRBV7-7	-	-	TGTGCTAGCAGCCCTTCAGGGGCTAACACAGATACGCAGTATTTT	CASSPSGANTDTQYF
TRBJ1-4	TRBV3-1/TRBV3-2	-	-	TGTGCCAGCAGCCAGCAACTGGGTGAAAAACTGTTTTTT	CASSQQLGEKLFF
TRBJ1-1	TRBV13	-	-	TGTGCCAGCAGCTCCCCCTTGACCGGGTGGGGGAGCGAAGCTTTCTTT	CASSSPLTGWGSEAFF
TRBJ1-2	TRBV7-2	once	-	TGTGCCAGCAGCTTAACATCGACCCACGAACCCTATGGCTACACCTTC	CASSLTSTHEPYGYTF